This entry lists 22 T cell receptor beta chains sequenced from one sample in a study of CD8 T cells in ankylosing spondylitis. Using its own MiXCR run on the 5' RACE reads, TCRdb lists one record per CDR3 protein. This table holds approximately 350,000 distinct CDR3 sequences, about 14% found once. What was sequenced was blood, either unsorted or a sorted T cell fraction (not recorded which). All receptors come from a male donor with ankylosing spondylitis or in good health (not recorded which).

The CDR3 DNA reads as TGTGCCAGCAGCCCTTATCTAGCGGATTCACCCCTCCACTTT. Amino acid sequence: CASSPYLADSPLHF. The chain is built from TRBV11-2 and TRBJ1-6; D not certain. Trimming shortened V by 5 bases and J by 8 bases, and 13 bases separated the two germline ends. CDR1 and CDR2 from the germline V gene are SGHAT and FQNNGV. The CDR3 covers 14 residues.

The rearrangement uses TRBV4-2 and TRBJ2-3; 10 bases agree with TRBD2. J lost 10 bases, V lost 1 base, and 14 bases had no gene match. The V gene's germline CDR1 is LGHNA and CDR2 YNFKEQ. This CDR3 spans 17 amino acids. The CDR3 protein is CASSQGSSGGHYGAQYF. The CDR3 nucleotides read TGTGCCAGCAGCCAAGGTTCTAGCGGGGGCCACTACGGTGCGCAGTATTTT.

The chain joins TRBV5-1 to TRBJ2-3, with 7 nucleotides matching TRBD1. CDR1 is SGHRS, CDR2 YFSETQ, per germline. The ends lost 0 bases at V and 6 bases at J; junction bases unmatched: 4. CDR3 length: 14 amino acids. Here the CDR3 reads CASSLATGSDTQYF. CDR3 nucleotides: TGCGCCAGCAGCTTGGCGACAGGGTCCGATACGCAGTATTTT.

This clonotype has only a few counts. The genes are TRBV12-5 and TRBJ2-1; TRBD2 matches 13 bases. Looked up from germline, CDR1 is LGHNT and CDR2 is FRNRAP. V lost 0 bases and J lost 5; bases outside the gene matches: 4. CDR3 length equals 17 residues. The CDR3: CASGLVLAGGKHNEQFF. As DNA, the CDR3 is TGTGCTAGTGGTTTGGTACTAGCGGGAGGGAAGCACAATGAGCAGTTCTTC.

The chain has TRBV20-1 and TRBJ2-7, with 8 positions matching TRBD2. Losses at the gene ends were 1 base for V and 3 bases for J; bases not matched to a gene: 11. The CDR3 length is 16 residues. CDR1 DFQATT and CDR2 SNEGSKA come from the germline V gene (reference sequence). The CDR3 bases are TGCAGTGCTAGAGCCAATAGCGGGGCCCTGAGCTACGAGCAGTACTTC. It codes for CSARANSGALSYEQYF.

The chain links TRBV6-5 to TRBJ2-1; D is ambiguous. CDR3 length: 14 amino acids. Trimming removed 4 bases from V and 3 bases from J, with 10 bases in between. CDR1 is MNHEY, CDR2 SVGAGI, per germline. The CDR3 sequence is CASSSLSYYNEQFF. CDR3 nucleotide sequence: TGTGCCAGCAGTTCCCTCTCATACTACAATGAGCAGTTCTTC.

This CDR3 reads CASGSWGTEQETQYF. The CDR3 DNA follows: TGCGCCAGCGGCTCGTGGGGGACAGAACAAGAGACCCAGTACTTC. The rearrangement links TRBV5-1 to TRBJ2-5, with 7 nucleotides matching TRBD1. Per germline, CDR1 SGHRS and CDR2 YFSETQ. The CDR3 extends over 15 amino acids. The J segment lost 2 bases and the V segment lost 7 bases, leaving 11 bases of the junction unmatched.

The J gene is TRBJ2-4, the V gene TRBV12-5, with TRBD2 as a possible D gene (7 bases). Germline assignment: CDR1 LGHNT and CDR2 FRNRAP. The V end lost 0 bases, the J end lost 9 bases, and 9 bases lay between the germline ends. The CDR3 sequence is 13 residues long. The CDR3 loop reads CASGLVRGGIQYF. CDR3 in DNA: TGTGCTAGTGGTTTGGTTAGGGGGGGCATTCAGTACTTC.

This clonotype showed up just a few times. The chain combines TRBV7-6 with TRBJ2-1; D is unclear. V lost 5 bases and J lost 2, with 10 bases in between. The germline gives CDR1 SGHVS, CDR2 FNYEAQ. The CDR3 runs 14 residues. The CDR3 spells CASSPSGTYNEQFF. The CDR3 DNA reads TGTGCCAGCAGCCCTAGTGGGACCTACAATGAGCAGTTCTTC.

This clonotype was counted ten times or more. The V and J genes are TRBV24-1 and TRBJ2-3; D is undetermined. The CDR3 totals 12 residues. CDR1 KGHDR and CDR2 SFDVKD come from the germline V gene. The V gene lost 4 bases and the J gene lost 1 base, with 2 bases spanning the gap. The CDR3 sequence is CATSDGTDTQYF. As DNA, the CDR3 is TGTGCCACCAGTGACGGCACAGATACGCAGTATTTT.

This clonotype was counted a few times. CDR3 coding DNA: TGTGCCAGCAGCCGAACCGGGACAGGGCGCTCCTACGAGCAGTACTTC. This translates into CASSRTGTGRSYEQYF. The chain has TRBV3-1 and TRBJ2-7; TRBD1 aligns across 9 bases. Germline V gene data show CDR1 as LGHDT and CDR2 as YNNKEL (reference sequence). The CDR3 runs to 16 residues. J lost 0 bases, V lost 4 bases, and 7 bases had no gene match.

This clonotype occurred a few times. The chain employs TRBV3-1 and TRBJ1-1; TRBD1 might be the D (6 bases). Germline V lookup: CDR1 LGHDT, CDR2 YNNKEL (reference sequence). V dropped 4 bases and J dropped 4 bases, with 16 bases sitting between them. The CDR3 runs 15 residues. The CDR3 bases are TGTGCCAGCAGCCGGCCGGCGGACAGACCCACTGAAGCTTTCTTT. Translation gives CASSRPADRPTEAFF.

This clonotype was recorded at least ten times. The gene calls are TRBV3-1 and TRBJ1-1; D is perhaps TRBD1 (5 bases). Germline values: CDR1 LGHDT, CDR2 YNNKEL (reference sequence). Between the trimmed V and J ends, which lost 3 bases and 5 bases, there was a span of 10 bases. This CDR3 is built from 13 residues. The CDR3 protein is CASSQGGGTEAFF. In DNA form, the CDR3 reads TGTGCCAGCAGCCAGGGGGGGGGAACTGAAGCTTTCTTT. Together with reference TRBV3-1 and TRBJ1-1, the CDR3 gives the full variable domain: DTAVSQTPKYLVTQMGNDKSIKCEQNLGHDTMYWYKQDSKKFLKIMFSYNNKELIINETVPNRFSPKSPDKAHLNLHINSLELGDSAVYFCASSQGGGTEAFFGQGTRLTVV.

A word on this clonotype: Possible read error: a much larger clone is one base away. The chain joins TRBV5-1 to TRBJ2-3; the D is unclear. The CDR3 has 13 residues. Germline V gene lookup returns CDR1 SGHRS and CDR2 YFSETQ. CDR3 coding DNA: TGCGCCAGCAGCTTGGAAGTTGGGGATACGCTGTATTTT. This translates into CASSLEVGDTLYF.

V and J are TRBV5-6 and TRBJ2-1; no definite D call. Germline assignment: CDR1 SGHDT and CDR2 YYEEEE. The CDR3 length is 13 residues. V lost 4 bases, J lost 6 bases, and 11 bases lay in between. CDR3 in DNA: TGTGCCAGCAGCCGGTTAGTGGTCAATGAGCAGTTCTTC. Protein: CASSRLVVNEQFF.

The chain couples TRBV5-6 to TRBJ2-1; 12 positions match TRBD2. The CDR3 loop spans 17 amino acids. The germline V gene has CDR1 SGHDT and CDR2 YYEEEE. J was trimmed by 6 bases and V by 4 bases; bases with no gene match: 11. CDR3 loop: CASSPSSGRALINEQFF. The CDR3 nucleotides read TGTGCCAGCAGCCCCTCTAGCGGGAGGGCCCTTATCAATGAGCAGTTCTTC.

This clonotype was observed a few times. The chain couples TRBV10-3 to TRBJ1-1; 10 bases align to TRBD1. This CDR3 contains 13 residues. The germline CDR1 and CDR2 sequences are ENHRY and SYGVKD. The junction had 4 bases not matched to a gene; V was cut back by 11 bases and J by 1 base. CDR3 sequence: CASRQGANTEAFF. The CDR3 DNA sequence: TGTGCCTCCCGACAGGGGGCGAACACTGAAGCTTTCTTT.

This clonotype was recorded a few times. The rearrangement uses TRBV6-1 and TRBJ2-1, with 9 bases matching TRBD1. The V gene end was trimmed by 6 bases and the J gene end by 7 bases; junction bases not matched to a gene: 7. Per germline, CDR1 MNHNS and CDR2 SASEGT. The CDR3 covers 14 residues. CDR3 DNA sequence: TGTGCCAGCAGGAGAGGGACAGGGTTAAATGAGCAGTTCTTC. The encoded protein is CASRRGTGLNEQFF.

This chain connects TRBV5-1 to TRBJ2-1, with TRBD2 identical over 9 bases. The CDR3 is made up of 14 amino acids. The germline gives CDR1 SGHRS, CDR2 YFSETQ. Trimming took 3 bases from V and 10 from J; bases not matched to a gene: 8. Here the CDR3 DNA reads TGCGCCAGCAGCTCTAGCGGGATGGTTGGCGAGCAGTTCTTC. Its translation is CASSSSGMVGEQFF.

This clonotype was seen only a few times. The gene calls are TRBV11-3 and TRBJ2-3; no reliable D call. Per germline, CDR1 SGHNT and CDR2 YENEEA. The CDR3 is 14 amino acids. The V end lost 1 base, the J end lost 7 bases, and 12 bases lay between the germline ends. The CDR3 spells CASSLAPRGYTQYF. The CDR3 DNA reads TGTGCCAGCAGCTTAGCCCCCAGAGGTTATACGCAGTATTTT.

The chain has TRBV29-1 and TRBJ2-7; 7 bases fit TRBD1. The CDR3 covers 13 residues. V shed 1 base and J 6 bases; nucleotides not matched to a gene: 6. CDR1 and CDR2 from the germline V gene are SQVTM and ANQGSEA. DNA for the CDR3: TGCAGCGTTGAAGGACAGGGACCCCGCGAGCAGTACTTC. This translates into CSVEGQGPREQYF.

As DNA, the CDR3 is TGTGCCAGCAATGGTGAACAGGGTATTGAAAAACTGTTTTTT. As protein: CASNGEQGIEKLFF. V usage is TRBV7-9 and J usage is TRBJ1-4, with a weak D call TRBD1 (6 bases). The CDR3 sequence is 14 residues long. Per the germline V gene, CDR1 is SEHNR and CDR2 is FQNEAQ (reference sequence). Trimming pared 7 bases from V and 7 bases from J, leaving 16 bases between.